Listed below are T cell receptor beta chains from one sample, sequenced in a study of tumor T cells in aggressive B-cell lymphoma. Some clones are missing from TCRdb's copy, which holds only in-frame ones; the method was immunoSEQ multiplex PCR. The sample carries about 11,000 clones, around nine tenths recorded once. What was sequenced was tumor tissue. All receptors come from an adult with diffuse large B cell lymphoma. The CDR3 runs from the conserved cysteine through the conserved F or W. Fields, in order: J gene, V gene, CDR3 protein.

j_call: TRBJ2-5
v_call: TRBV29-1
cdr3_aa: CSVETRAQYF

j_call: TRBJ1-1
v_call: TRBV18
cdr3_aa: CASSSGVSRNTEAFF

j_call: TRBJ1-3
v_call: TRBV6-5
cdr3_aa: CASSSKGNTIYF

j_call: TRBJ1-2
v_call: TRBV7-9
cdr3_aa: CASENSIGVGYTF

j_call: TRBJ2-5
v_call: TRBV4-1
cdr3_aa: CASSDQGSETQYF

j_call: TRBJ1-5
v_call: TRBV15
cdr3_aa: CATSRDLGGSYQPQHF

j_call: TRBJ2-1
v_call: TRBV2
cdr3_aa: CASRRNRVSSYNEQFF

j_call: TRBJ1-1
v_call: TRBV19
cdr3_aa: CASSISRVGTEAFF

j_call: TRBJ1-2
v_call: TRBV29-1
cdr3_aa: CSVAGGVNYGYTF

j_call: TRBJ1-6
v_call: TRBV9
cdr3_aa: CASSSRDRASNSPLHF

j_call: TRBJ1-2
v_call: TRBV30
cdr3_aa: CASQEFGIHGYTF

j_call: TRBJ1-1
v_call: TRBV7-2
cdr3_aa: CASSPRQGSTEAFF

j_call: TRBJ1-1
v_call: TRBV7-3
cdr3_aa: CASSLSLYTEAFF

j_call: TRBJ1-5
v_call: TRBV19
cdr3_aa: CASSARKDQPQHF

j_call: TRBJ1-2
v_call: TRBV5-1
cdr3_aa: CASSLLSGGSYGYTF

j_call: TRBJ2-3
v_call: TRBV30
cdr3_aa: CAWSVQGGTDTQYF

j_call: TRBJ2-1
v_call: TRBV5-1
cdr3_aa: CASSLDGGRYNEQFF

j_call: TRBJ2-2
v_call: TRBV7-3
cdr3_aa: CASSPPRAGDTGELFF

j_call: TRBJ2-5
v_call: TRBV27
cdr3_aa: CASSLGRLGQETQYF

j_call: TRBJ2-1
v_call: TRBV7-9
cdr3_aa: CASSLLSSGTFYNEQFF

j_call: TRBJ1-1
v_call: TRBV27
cdr3_aa: CASSSTPAGGTEAFF

j_call: TRBJ1-6
v_call: TRBV6-5
cdr3_aa: CASSYSTGGKDSPLHF

j_call: TRBJ2-7
v_call: TRBV6-5
cdr3_aa: CASTRTLSSINEQYF

j_call: TRBJ2-5
v_call: TRBV7-9
cdr3_aa: CASSLQGMSQYF

j_call: TRBJ1-2
v_call: TRBV9
cdr3_aa: CASSVLPDGTVYGYTF

j_call: TRBJ1-4
v_call: TRBV9
cdr3_aa: CASNRDSSEKLFF

j_call: TRBJ2-1
v_call: TRBV6-4
cdr3_aa: CAIGQAPWNEQFF

j_call: TRBJ1-5
v_call: TRBV7-2
cdr3_aa: CASSLTGGNQPQHF

j_call: TRBJ2-7
v_call: TRBV11-3
cdr3_aa: CASTPWGRDYEQYF

j_call: TRBJ1-2
v_call: TRBV10-3
cdr3_aa: CAISESRVGVYGYTF

j_call: TRBJ1-4
v_call: TRBV7-8
cdr3_aa: CASSPGGEEKLFF

j_call: TRBJ1-2
v_call: TRBV19
cdr3_aa: CASSIPSGDRDYGYTF

j_call: TRBJ2-1
v_call: TRBV27
cdr3_aa: CASSLPGLVSEQFF

j_call: TRBJ2-1
v_call: TRBV10-3
cdr3_aa: CAISAGGSGEQFF

j_call: TRBJ2-2
v_call: TRBV2
cdr3_aa: CASSLAGVGGELFF

j_call: TRBJ2-3
v_call: TRBV6-1
cdr3_aa: CASSLTGTGADTQYF

j_call: TRBJ2-7
v_call: TRBV5-1
cdr3_aa: CASSLGGSARFYEQYF

j_call: TRBJ2-2
v_call: TRBV6-5
cdr3_aa: CASSYGSTGNTGELFF

j_call: TRBJ2-6
v_call: TRBV18
cdr3_aa: CASSLQGSGANVLTF

j_call: TRBJ1-1
v_call: TRBV7-9
cdr3_aa: CASSLIVGGEAFF

j_call: TRBJ2-7
v_call: TRBV2
cdr3_aa: CASSAQLAGGPYEQYF

j_call: TRBJ2-1
v_call: TRBV5-1
cdr3_aa: CASSLGGPYNEQFF

j_call: TRBJ1-6
v_call: TRBV30
cdr3_aa: CAWSVQGGLNSPLHF

j_call: TRBJ2-2
v_call: TRBV5-1
cdr3_aa: CAGRPGQHTGELFF

j_call: TRBJ2-5
v_call: TRBV6-5
cdr3_aa: CASRGGGAGETQYF

j_call: NA
v_call: TRBV5-1
cdr3_aa: CASRGQGLSYEQYF

j_call: TRBJ1-2
v_call: TRBV2
cdr3_aa: CASSLGAAYGYTF

j_call: TRBJ1-5
v_call: TRBV7-2
cdr3_aa: CASSPYFNQPQHF

j_call: TRBJ1-5
v_call: TRBV23-1
cdr3_aa: CASSQSRVIGDQPQHF

j_call: TRBJ2-7
v_call: TRBV9
cdr3_aa: CASSAGTSDYEQYF